This is a list of T cell receptor beta chains from one sample in a study of PD-1 blockade in mismatch repair-deficient tumors. Sequencing was performed with immunoSEQ multiplex PCR; in TCRdb, only in-frame clones are kept and a portion is missing. Here the sample spans some 9,700 clones, approximately 84% being singletons. These receptors' targets are unknown. This specimen was cells cultured in vitro, taken from a patient treated with pembrolizumab. The receptors derive from an adult with mismatch repair-deficient cancer. Both conserved end residues are trimmed from each CDR3. The size field is filled for only some rows; it gives once, few, many or a size class.

once	TRBV5-8	TRBJ1-5	ASSRTQAPYSNQPQH
.	TRBV25-1	TRBJ1-5	ASSEGSRGREPQH
.	TRBV4-1	TRBJ2-7	ASSQDNGLGVHEQY
once	TRBV11-2	TRBJ1-4	ASSLDGTPLF
.	TRBV7-3	TRBJ2-7	ASSLRDTEPYEQY
few	TRBV29-1	TRBJ2-7	SVMMTYEQY
.	TRBV29-1	TRBJ2-7	SVGQDFYEQY
.	TRBV4-1	TRBJ2-7	ASSQERGRGGRYEQY
.	TRBV18	TRBJ2-1	ASSPPGLAGGGNEQF
few	TRBV27	TRBJ1-2	ASTKTGASYGYT
once	TRBV4-1	TRBJ2-7	ASSQDPGTYEQY
.	TRBV9	TRBJ1-5	ASSVGDSINQPQH
.	TRBV9	TRBJ2-2	ASSAPAGNTGELF
.	TRBV7-3	TRBJ2-2	ASSLTGAYTGELF
.	TRBV5-1	TRBJ2-1	ASSLERKTPSGQGANEQF
.	TRBV27	TRBJ1-2	ASSLRDNYGYT
few	TRBV7-3	TRBJ2-1	ASSPRTSYNEQF
once	TRBV5-6	TRBJ1-1	ASRQGFSGTEAF
.	TRBV11-2	TRBJ2-5	ASSLDRSVETQY
.	TRBV27	TRBJ1-2	ASSLTTGPYGYT
.	TRBV21-1	TRBJ1-1	ASRSTLDTIRTEAF
.	TRBV28	TRBJ1-4	ASSLRWNGRTNEKLF